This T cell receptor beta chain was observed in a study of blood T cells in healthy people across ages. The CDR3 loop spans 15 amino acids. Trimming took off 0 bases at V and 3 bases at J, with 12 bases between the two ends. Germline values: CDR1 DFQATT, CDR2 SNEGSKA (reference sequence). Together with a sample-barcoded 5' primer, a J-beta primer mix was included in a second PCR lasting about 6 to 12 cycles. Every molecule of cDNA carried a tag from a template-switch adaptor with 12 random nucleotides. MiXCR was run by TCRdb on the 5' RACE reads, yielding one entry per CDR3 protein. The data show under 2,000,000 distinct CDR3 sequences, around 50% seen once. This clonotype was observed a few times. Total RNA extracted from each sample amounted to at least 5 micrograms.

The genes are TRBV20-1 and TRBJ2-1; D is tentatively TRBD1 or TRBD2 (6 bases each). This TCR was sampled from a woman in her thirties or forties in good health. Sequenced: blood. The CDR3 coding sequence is TGCAGTGCTAGAGATTCGGGGGCGAACTACAATGAGCAGTTCTTC. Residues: CSARDSGANYNEQFF.